This T cell receptor (beta chain) derives from a study of blood T cell repertoires in COVID-19. Sequenced by immunoSEQ multiplex PCR; TCRdb stores in-frame clones only, minus some. The profile shows 250,000 or so clones, 86% of them singletons. This CDR3 region has 15 residues. V shed 5 bases and J shed 0 bases, with 11 bases lying between them. Germline-derived CDR1 and CDR2 are PRHDT and FYEKMQ (reference sequence). Sequencing input: PBMCs or T cells enriched from blood (not recorded which). The sequence derives from a woman under 30 who had recovered from COVID-19. The chain couples TRBV13 to TRBJ2-1; D call uncertain. The CDR3 protein is CASSPLLSSYNEQFF. The CDR3 DNA follows: TGTGCCAGCAGCCCCCTCCTTAGCTCCTACAATGAGCAGTTCTTC.